These 14 T cell receptor beta chains were sequenced from one sample in a study of Graves' ophthalmopathy and Graves' hyperthyroidism. Using RNA transcripts, the TCR beta CDR3 regions were amplified. HTBI-primed RT-PCR formed the first round, and a multiplex PCR formed the second. MiXCR was run by TCRdb on the multiplex PCR reads, yielding one entry per CDR3 protein. The sample lists roughly 170,000 distinct CDR3 sequences, roughly 36% occurring once. The sample comprised peripheral blood. Receptor source: a man aged 25-45 years with Graves' ophthalmopathy.

This chain links TRBV20-1 with TRBJ2-7; the D call may be TRBD1 or TRBD2 (7 bases each). Germline V gene data show CDR1 as DFQATT and CDR2 as SNEGSKA (reference sequence). V was clipped by 0 bases and J by 12 bases, with 18 bases between them. CDR3 length: 13 residues. The CDR3 region has the DNA TGCAGTGCTAGAGATCGCGGGAGACAGGGCGTGTACTTC. As protein: CSARDRGRQGVYF.

A single count supports this clonotype. The J gene is TRBJ2-2, the V gene TRBV7-9; D is perhaps TRBD2 (5 bases). Germline V CDR1 and CDR2: SEHNR, FQNEAQ (reference sequence). The length of the CDR3 is 13 residues. V was cut by 11 bases and J by 4 bases, with 14 bases left in between. This chain's CDR3 is CACTGISTGELFF. In DNA form, the CDR3 reads TGTGCCTGCACGGGAATCAGCACCGGGGAGCTGTTTTTT.

This clonotype showed up just a few times. The chain has TRBV10-1 and TRBJ2-7, with a tentative D call TRBD2 (6 bases). Trimming removed 0 bases at V and 5 bases at J, with 8 bases between. The CDR3 covers 13 residues. Germline V lookup: CDR1 WNHNN, CDR2 SYGVQD (reference sequence). The CDR3 loop is CASSESGRNEQYF. CDR3 bases: TGCGCCAGCAGTGAGTCGGGGAGGAACGAGCAGTACTTC.

Ten or more counts support this clonotype. The V call is TRBV2, the J call TRBJ1-1; 7 bases are shared with TRBD1. This CDR3 comprises 14 residues. J lost 4 bases, V lost 6 bases, and 8 bases had no gene match. Germline lookup yields CDR1 SNHLY and CDR2 FYNNEI. The CDR3 loop reads CASRQTGEGTEAFF. CDR3 DNA: TGTGCCAGCAGACAAACAGGGGAGGGCACTGAAGCTTTCTTT.

This clonotype was seen ten or more times. This chain links TRBV6-2 or TRBV6-3 with TRBJ2-7; TRBD1 is a possible D gene (5 bases). The CDR3 has 13 amino acids. Germline V gives CDR1 MNHEY, CDR2 SVGEGT. Deletions cut 2 bases from V and 5 bases from J, with 10 bases between. CDR3 loop: CASSYGAPNEQYF. The CDR3 DNA is TGTGCCAGCAGTTACGGGGCCCCGAACGAGCAGTACTTC.

For the CDR3, the DNA is TGTGCCAGCAGTCCTACAGGGGAGTCGGAGACCCAGTACTTC. Translated: CASSPTGESETQYF. This chain links TRBV12-3 or TRBV12-4 with TRBJ2-5; 7 nucleotides align to TRBD1. CDR3 length: 14 residues. The junction had 8 bases not matched to a gene; V was cut back by 5 bases and J by 5 bases.

The chain couples TRBV28 to TRBJ2-5; TRBD1 or TRBD2 may be the D gene (5 bases each). The V gene lost 5 bases and the J gene lost 5 bases, with 15 bases spanning the gap. CDR3 size: 14 residues. Per the germline V gene, CDR1 is MDHEN and CDR2 is SYDVKM. The CDR3 nucleotides read TGTGCCAGCAGTCCCCGTGGGGGAGCCGAGACCCAGTACTTC. Amino acid sequence: CASSPRGGAETQYF. The variable domain in full, completed from reference TRBV28 and TRBJ2-5, reads DVKVTQSSRYLVKRTGEKVFLECVQDMDHENMFWYRQDPGLGLRLIYFSYDVKMKEKGDIPEGYSVSREKKERFSLILESASTNQTSMYLCASSPRGGAETQYFGPGTRLLVL.

The gene calls are TRBV13 and TRBJ1-1; tentatively, D is TRBD1 (5 bases). CDR1 is PRHDT and CDR2 is FYEKMQ in the germline V gene (reference sequence). V was clipped by 5 bases and J by 0 bases, with 13 bases between them. The CDR3 length is 15 residues. CDR3 coding DNA: TGTGCCAGCAGCCCCGACGGGGACCTGAACACTGAAGCTTTCTTT. Translating it yields CASSPDGDLNTEAFF.

The table lists this clonotype with many counts. The chain is built from TRBV7-2 and TRBJ1-6; TRBD1 matches at 9 bases. Germline lookup yields CDR1 SGHTA and CDR2 FQGNSA. The CDR3 covers 16 residues. The V and J ends lost 10 bases and 9 bases, in that order; junction bases with no gene match: 16. The CDR3 DNA reads as TGTGCCACCACAGCAAATTGGGGACAGGGAAGTTCACCCCTCCACTTT. Protein: CATTANWGQGSSPLHF.

This clonotype showed up many times. V gene TRBV24-1 combines with J gene TRBJ1-2; the match to TRBD1 covers 8 bases. The ends lost 4 bases at V and 4 bases at J; junction bases unmatched: 4. This CDR3 has 14 residues. Germline CDR1 is KGHDR and CDR2 is SFDVKD. CDR3 coding DNA: TGTGCCACCAGTGACCCAGGGGGCCCCTATGGCTACACCTTC. Residues: CATSDPGGPYGYTF.

The chain links TRBV10-2 to TRBJ2-2; D unresolved. Between the trimmed V and J ends, which lost 4 bases and 2 bases, there was a span of 8 bases. CDR1 and CDR2 (germline): WSHSY, SAAADI. This CDR3 region has 14 residues. The chain's CDR3 is CASSVTPNTGELFF. As DNA, the CDR3 is TGCGCCAGCAGTGTTACACCTAACACCGGGGAGCTGTTTTTT.

This clonotype came up many times. V usage is TRBV5-1 and J usage is TRBJ2-7, with 15 bases fitting TRBD2. The trim removed 4 bases at V and 5 bases at J, leaving 13 bases unmatched. Germline V gene data show CDR1 as SGHRS and CDR2 as YFSETQ. The CDR3 sequence is 18 residues long. In DNA form, the CDR3 reads TGCGCCAGCAGCCCCACTGGACTAGCGGGAGGGCATTACAACGAGCAGTACTTC. Residues: CASSPTGLAGGHYNEQYF. The variable domain in full, with the rest retrieved from reference TRBV5-1 and TRBJ2-7, is KAGVTQTPRYLIKTRGQQVTLSCSPISGHRSVSWYQQTPGQGLQFLFEYFSETQRNKGNFPGRFSGRQFSNSRSEMNVSTLELGDSALYLCASSPTGLAGGHYNEQYFGPGTRLTVT.

This clonotype was counted ten times or more. The CDR3 sequence: CASSLGPGNQETQYF. CDR3 DNA sequence: TGTGCCAGCAGCTTAGGGCCGGGGAACCAAGAGACCCAGTACTTC. The J gene is TRBJ2-5, the V gene TRBV7-8; D may be TRBD2 (5 bases). Germline values: CDR1 SGHVS, CDR2 FQNEAQ. The CDR3 covers 15 residues. With 1 base removed from V and 0 bases from J, the gap between germline ends came to 9 bases.

The table lists this clonotype with many counts. The chain employs TRBV7-9 and TRBJ2-7; no definite D call. The CDR3 is 12 amino acids. The V end was cut by 1 base, the J end by 11 bases, with 12 bases between. CDR1 and CDR2 from the germline V gene are SEHNR and FQNEAQ (reference sequence). This chain's CDR3 is CASSLEWAEEYF. In nucleotides, the CDR3 is TGTGCCAGCAGCTTAGAATGGGCAGAAGAGTACTTC.